Listed below are T cell receptor beta chains from one sample, sequenced in a study of shared clonotypes between healthy human individuals. Clones were read by immunoSEQ multiplex PCR, and TCRdb kept only the in-frame ones, dropping some. This sample yields some 2,000,000 clones, of which roughly 94% are seen a single time; roughly 0.13% belongs to the top ten. Sequencing was carried out using naive CD4+ T cells sorted from blood. The source of these receptors is a man between 18 and 35 years old in good health. CDR3s include the opening cysteine and the closing phenylalanine or tryptophan.

v_call: TRBV2; j_call: TRBJ1-2; cdr3_aa: CASRNMGTSYGYTF
v_call: TRBV4-1; j_call: TRBJ1-1; cdr3_aa: CASSGSMNTEAFF
v_call: TRBV18; j_call: TRBJ2-7; cdr3_aa: CASSPPGLAGFTYEQYF
v_call: TRBV6-5; j_call: TRBJ1-1; cdr3_aa: CASSSRGSDTEAFF
v_call: TRBV18; j_call: TRBJ2-7; cdr3_aa: CASSPGGGAPEQYF
v_call: TRBV6-5; j_call: TRBJ2-6; cdr3_aa: CASSYRASSGANVLTF
v_call: TRBV6-1; j_call: TRBJ2-2; cdr3_aa: CASRVLTGTGELFF
v_call: TRBV5-6; j_call: TRBJ2-1; cdr3_aa: CASSPRLSSRSYNEQFF
v_call: TRBV18; j_call: TRBJ1-6; cdr3_aa: CASSPLASPPLHF
v_call: TRBV28; j_call: TRBJ2-5; cdr3_aa: CASSGTVQETQYF
v_call: TRBV12-5; j_call: TRBJ1-1; cdr3_aa: CASVPSRSTEAFF
v_call: TRBV4-3; j_call: TRBJ1-6; cdr3_aa: CASSQDWGLINSPLHF
v_call: TRBV30; j_call: TRBJ2-7; cdr3_aa: CAWRARGFSYEQYF
v_call: TRBV5-1; j_call: TRBJ1-6; cdr3_aa: CASSLDGYRNSPLHF